This TCR beta chain was profiled in a study of blood T cell repertoires in COVID-19. Measured with immunoSEQ multiplex PCR; TCRdb has only the in-frame clones, and not every one. The sample holds about 46,000 clones; roughly 91% are singletons and the top ten take over 7.5%. Trimming left V 4 bases short and J 5 bases short, with 14 bases between. The CDR3 has 15 amino acids. CDR1 and CDR2 from the germline V gene are KGHDR and SFDVKD. The sequenced sample was peripheral blood. The V and J genes are TRBV24-1 and TRBJ1-5; tentative D call: TRBD1 (6 bases). This sequence originates from a middle-aged man with active COVID-19. The CDR3 sequence: CATSEGIQGDQPQHF. CDR3 DNA: TGTGCCACCAGTGAGGGAATACAGGGAGATCAGCCCCAGCATTTT.